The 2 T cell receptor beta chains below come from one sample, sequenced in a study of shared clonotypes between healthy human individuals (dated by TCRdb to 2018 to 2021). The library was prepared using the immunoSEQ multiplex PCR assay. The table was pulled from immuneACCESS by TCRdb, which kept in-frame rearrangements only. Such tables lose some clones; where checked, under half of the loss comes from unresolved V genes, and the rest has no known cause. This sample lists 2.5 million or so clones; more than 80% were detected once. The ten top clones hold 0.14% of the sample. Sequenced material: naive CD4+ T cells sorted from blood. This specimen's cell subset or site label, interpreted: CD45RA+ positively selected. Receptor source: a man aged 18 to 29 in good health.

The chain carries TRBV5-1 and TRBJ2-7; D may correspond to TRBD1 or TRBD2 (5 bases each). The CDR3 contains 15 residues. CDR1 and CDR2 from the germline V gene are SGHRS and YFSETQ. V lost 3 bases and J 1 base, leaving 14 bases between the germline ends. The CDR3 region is CASSSGRVQSYEQYF. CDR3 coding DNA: TGCGCCAGCAGCTCGGGACGGGTGCAATCCTACGAGCAGTACTTC.

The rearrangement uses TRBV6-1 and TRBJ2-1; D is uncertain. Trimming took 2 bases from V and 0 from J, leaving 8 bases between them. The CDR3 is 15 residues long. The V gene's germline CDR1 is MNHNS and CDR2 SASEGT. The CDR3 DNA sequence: TGTGCCAGCAGTGAAAGCACCGGCTCCTACAATGAGCAGTTCTTC. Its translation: CASSESTGSYNEQFF.